These T cell receptor beta chains were read from a single sample in a study of blood T cell repertoires in COVID-19. Generated by immunoSEQ multiplex PCR, the TCRdb table keeps only in-frame clones and is missing some. In the table there are 200,000 to 250,000 clones, 75% to 90% of which are singletons. Sequenced: peripheral blood. These receptors were obtained from a man aged 60 to 75 who had recovered from COVID-19. The CDR3 runs from the conserved cysteine through the conserved F or W. Each record gives: V gene, J gene, CDR3 protein.

TRBV7-3,TRBJ2-3,CASSLGLAGADTQYF
TRBV15,TRBJ1-1,CATSHYRTNTEAFF
TRBV12-3/TRBV12-4,TRBJ1-2,CASRTTDYGYTF
TRBV7-2,TRBJ2-2,CASSLEAGGAGELFF
TRBV3-1/TRBV3-2,TRBJ1-1,CASRSFNEAFF
TRBV6-6,TRBJ1-1,CASRQRQGDTEAFF
TRBV28,TRBJ2-2,CASSRGGRWGGTSGANTGELFF
TRBV19,TRBJ2-7,CASSIAGTYEQYF
TRBV19,TRBJ1-4,CASTETGANEKLFF
TRBV29-1,TRBJ1-1,CSVQTGSHTEAFF
TRBV7-6,TRBJ2-1,CASSRLLAGSSYNEQFF
TRBV6-5,TRBJ2-7,CASRRAGQGGEQYF
TRBV5-1,TRBJ2-7,CASSLAAAGAITYEQYF
TRBV7-9,TRBJ2-4,CASSLGVAGGTLGKNIQYF
TRBV6-5,TRBJ2-7,CASGDRDRTYEQYF
TRBV29-1,TRBJ1-1,CSVWATWAEAFF
TRBV11-2,TRBJ2-1,CASSFSGRQYNEQFF
TRBV7-2,TRBJ1-2,CASNLRRDGGNTF
TRBV6-6,TRBJ1-3,CASSATQGGYGNTIYF
TRBV19,TRBJ2-4,CASSISGINIQYF
TRBV9,TRBJ2-1,CASSVVGATEQFF
TRBV3-1/TRBV3-2,TRBJ2-5,CASSHTSLAGAASGGNEYF
TRBV27,TRBJ2-7,CASSLLSGGSPYEQYF
TRBV5-1,TRBJ2-3,CASRSGDLSTDTQYF
TRBV5-1,TRBJ2-5,CASSLEAGRQETQYF
TRBV27,TRBJ1-4,CASSFLGGDEKLFF
TRBV11-3,TRBJ2-7,CASSLRGGEQYF
TRBV7-9,TRBJ1-5,CASSLAYRNNQPQHF
TRBV5-4,TRBJ1-4,CASSFTGVTNEKLFF
TRBV3-1/TRBV3-2,TRBJ2-1,CASSPNNEQFF
TRBV5-1,TRBJ1-1,CASSHTQGANTEAFF
TRBV9,TRBJ2-1,CASSVDSGGVKQFF
TRBV6-5,TRBJ2-1,CASSYPVGRHNEQFF
TRBV5-1,TRBJ2-7,CASSLGTSPYEQYF
TRBV2,TRBJ2-7,CASSPAGQSYEQYF
TRBV7-3,TRBJ2-2,CASKGANTGELFF
TRBV14,TRBJ1-4,CASSLDRGRGTNEKLFF
TRBV18,TRBJ1-5,CASSPGGSVRPQHF
TRBV28,TRBJ2-5,CASSGQGILGAQYF
TRBV28,TRBJ1-6,CASSQDSPLHF
TRBV6-6,TRBJ2-7,CASSYPPHQAYEQYF